Listed below are T cell receptor beta chains from one sample, sequenced in a study of T-cell reconstitution after alpha-beta-depleted transplantation in children. In TCRdb, the PCR reads were re-called with MiXCR into one record per CDR3 protein. This table holds around 450,000 distinct CDR3 sequences, about 10% found once. Material: PBMCs, obtained before TCRalphabeta/CD19-depleted stem cell transplant. These receptors all come from a child aged 2 to 15 with inherited bone marrow failure, due to receive a stem cell transplant. Both conserved end residues are trimmed from each CDR3. Each record gives: CDR3 protein, J gene, V gene, CDR3 length, clone size. Clone size appears in some rows only: once, few, many, or a class for an expanded clone.

CDR3: ASRSGTESYGYT; J: TRBJ1-2; V: TRBV2; length: 12; size: many
CDR3: ASSVAGQRNQPQH; J: TRBJ1-5; V: TRBV9; length: 13; size: many
CDR3: SPGALPNEQF; J: TRBJ2-1; V: TRBV20-1; length: 10; size: -
CDR3: ASSEDHRVPTDTQY; J: TRBJ2-3; V: TRBV6-1; length: 14; size: few
CDR3: ASSIAVTDTEAF; J: TRBJ1-1; V: TRBV19; length: 12; size: many
CDR3: ASSAEKETQY; J: TRBJ2-5; V: TRBV6-6; length: 10; size: many
CDR3: ASSSGPIWDNEQF; J: TRBJ2-1; V: TRBV18; length: 13; size: -
CDR3: ASSGTASGNTIY; J: TRBJ1-3; V: TRBV4-3; length: 12; size: many
CDR3: ASSYSRKGTRGGNEQF; J: TRBJ2-1; V: TRBV27; length: 16; size: -
CDR3: ASSLSLGGYEQY; J: TRBJ2-7; V: TRBV27; length: 12; size: many
CDR3: ATDGPTGELF; J: TRBJ2-2; V: TRBV5-1; length: 10; size: many
CDR3: ASSQEGLAGGSGSEQY; J: TRBJ2-7; V: TRBV4-2; length: 16; size: few